This TCR beta chain appears in the sequencing data of a study of T-cell reconstitution after alpha-beta-depleted transplantation in children. Unique molecular identifiers were used in preparing the TCRbeta library. TCRdb re-analysed the PCR reads in MiXCR, keeping a single row per CDR3 protein. The sample comprises about 490,000 distinct CDR3 sequences, about 10% of which are singletons, and 2% to 2.5% rests with the top ten. In germline, CDR1 is SGHRS, CDR2 YFSETQ. This CDR3 region has 18 residues. Trimming removed 4 bases at V and 6 bases at J, with 26 bases between. The V gene is TRBV5-1, the J gene TRBJ2-1, with D possibly called TRBD1 or TRBD2 (5 bases each). The sequencing used PBMCs, collected before TCRalphabeta/CD19-depleted stem cell transplant. This sequence originates from a child aged 2 to 10 with inherited bone marrow failure, due to receive a stem cell transplant. The CDR3 nucleotides are TGCGCCAGCAGCGGAGGACACCATACCCTTGGGGAACTCAATGAGCAGTTCTTC. Translated: CASSGGHHTLGELNEQFF. Using reference TRBV5-1 and TRBJ2-1 for the parts outside the CDR3, the full variable domain is KAGVTQTPRYLIKTRGQQVTLSCSPISGHRSVSWYQQTPGQGLQFLFEYFSETQRNKGNFPGRFSGRQFSNSRSEMNVSTLELGDSALYLCASSGGHHTLGELNEQFFGPGTRLTVL.